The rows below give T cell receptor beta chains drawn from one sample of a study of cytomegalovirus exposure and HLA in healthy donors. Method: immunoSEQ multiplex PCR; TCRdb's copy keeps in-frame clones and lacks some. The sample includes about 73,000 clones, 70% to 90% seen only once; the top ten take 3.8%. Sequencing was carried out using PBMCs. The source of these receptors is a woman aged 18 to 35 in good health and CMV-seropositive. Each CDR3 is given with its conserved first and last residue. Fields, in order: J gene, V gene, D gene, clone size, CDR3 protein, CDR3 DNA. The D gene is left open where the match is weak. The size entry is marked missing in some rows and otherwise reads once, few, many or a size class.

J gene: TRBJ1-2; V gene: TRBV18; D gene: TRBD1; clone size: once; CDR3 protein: CASSPGQGGSAGYTF; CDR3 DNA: TGTGCCAGCTCACCAGGACAGGGGGGTAGTGCTGGCTACACCTTC
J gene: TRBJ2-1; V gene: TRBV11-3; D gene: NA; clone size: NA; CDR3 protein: CASSSRGAVYNEQFF; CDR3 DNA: TGTGCCAGCAGCTCCCGCGGGGCCGTATACAATGAGCAGTTCTTC
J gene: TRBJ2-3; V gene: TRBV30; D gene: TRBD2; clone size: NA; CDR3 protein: CAWDGRTSGSPDTQYF; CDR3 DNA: TGTGCCTGGGACGGACGGACTAGCGGGTCCCCAGATACGCAGTATTTT
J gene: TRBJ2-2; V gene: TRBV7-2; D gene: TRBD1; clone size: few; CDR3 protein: CASSLVRSGGTGELFF; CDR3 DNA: TGTGCCAGCAGCTTAGTTCGGTCAGGGGGTACCGGGGAGCTGTTTTTT
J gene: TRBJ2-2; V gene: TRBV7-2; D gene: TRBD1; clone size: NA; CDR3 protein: CASSADRVGAGELFF; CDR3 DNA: TGTGCCAGCAGCGCCGACAGGGTTGGGGCCGGGGAGCTGTTTTTT
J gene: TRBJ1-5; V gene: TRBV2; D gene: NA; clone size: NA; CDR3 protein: CASSPHRDQPQHF; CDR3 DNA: TGTGCCAGCAGTCCACACAGGGATCAGCCCCAGCATTTT
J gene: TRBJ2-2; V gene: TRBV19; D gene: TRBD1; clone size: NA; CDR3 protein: CASRGLRGQGLHTNTGELFF; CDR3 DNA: TGTGCCAGTAGAGGCTTACGAGGACAGGGCCTACATACGAACACCGGGGAGCTGTTTTTT
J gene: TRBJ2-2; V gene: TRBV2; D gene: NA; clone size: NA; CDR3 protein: CASSEDLHRDTGELFF; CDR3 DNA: TGTGCCAGCAGTGAAGACCTACATCGGGACACCGGGGAGCTGTTTTTT
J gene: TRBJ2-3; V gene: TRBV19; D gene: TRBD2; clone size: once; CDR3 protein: CASSGLAGADTQYF; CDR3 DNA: TGTGCCAGTAGTGGACTAGCGGGAGCAGATACGCAGTATTTT
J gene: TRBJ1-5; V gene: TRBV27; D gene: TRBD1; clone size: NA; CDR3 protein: CASSKTFDRVSNQPQHF; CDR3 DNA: TGTGCCAGCAGCAAAACCTTCGACAGGGTGAGCAATCAGCCCCAGCATTTT
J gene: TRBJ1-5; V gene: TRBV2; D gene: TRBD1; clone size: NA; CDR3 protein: CASSRDRVGQPQHF; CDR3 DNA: TGTGCCAGCAGTCGTGACAGGGTGGGACAGCCCCAGCATTTT
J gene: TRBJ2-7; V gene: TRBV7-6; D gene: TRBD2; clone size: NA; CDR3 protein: CASSPIAGGDEQYF; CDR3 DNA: TGTGCCAGCAGCCCGATCGCGGGAGGGGACGAGCAGTACTTC
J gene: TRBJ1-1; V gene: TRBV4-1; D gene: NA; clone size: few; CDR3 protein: CASSQALGTERAGQAFF; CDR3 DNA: TGCGCCAGCAGCCAGGCCCTGGGGACTGAGAGGGCCGGACAAGCTTTCTTT
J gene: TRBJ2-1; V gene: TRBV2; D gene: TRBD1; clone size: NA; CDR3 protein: CASNRRDRRNNEQFF; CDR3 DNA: TGTGCCAGCAACCGTAGGGACAGGCGAAACAATGAGCAGTTCTTC
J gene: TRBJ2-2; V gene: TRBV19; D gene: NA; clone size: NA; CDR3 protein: CASRGRTDLAGELFF; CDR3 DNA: TGTGCCAGTAGGGGAAGGACAGATCTGGCCGGGGAGCTGTTTTTT
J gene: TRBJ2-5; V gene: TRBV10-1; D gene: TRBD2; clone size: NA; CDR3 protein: CASSESTSRETQYF; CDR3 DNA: TGCGCCAGCAGTGAGTCGACTAGCCGAGAGACCCAGTACTTC
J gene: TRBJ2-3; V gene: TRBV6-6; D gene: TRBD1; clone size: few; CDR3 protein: CASSGQGHTDTQYF; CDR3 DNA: TGTGCCAGCAGTGGACAGGGCCACACAGATACGCAGTATTTT
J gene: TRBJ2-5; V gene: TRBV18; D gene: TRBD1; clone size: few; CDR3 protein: CASSRNRGETQYF; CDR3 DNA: TGTGCCAGCTCACGGAACAGGGGCGAGACCCAGTACTTC
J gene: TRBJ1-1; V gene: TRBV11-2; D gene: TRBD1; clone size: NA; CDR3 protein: CASRGTGAGNTEAFF; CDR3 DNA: TGTGCCAGCAGGGGGACAGGGGCCGGGAACACTGAAGCTTTCTTT
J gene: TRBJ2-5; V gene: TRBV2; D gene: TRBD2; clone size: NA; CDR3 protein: CASSEEAGGFGETQYF; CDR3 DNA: TGTGCCAGCAGTGAGGAGGCGGGGGGCTTTGGAGAGACCCAGTACTTC
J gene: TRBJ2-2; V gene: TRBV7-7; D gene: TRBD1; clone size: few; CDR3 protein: CASSLEGTGGNTGELFF; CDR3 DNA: TGTGCTAGCAGCTTAGAGGGGACAGGTGGTAACACCGGGGAGCTGTTTTTT
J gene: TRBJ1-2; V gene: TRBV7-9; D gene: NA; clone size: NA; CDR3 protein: CASSPSGDSYTF; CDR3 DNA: TGTGCCAGCAGCCCCTCAGGGGATAGCTACACCTTC
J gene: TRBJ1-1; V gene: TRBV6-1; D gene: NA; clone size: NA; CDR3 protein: CASSSGWSTEAFF; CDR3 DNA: TGTGCCAGCAGTTCGGGATGGAGCACTGAAGCTTTCTTT
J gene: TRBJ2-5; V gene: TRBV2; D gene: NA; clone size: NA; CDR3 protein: CASRTRGRETQYF; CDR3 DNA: TGTGCCAGCAGAACCAGGGGAAGGGAGACCCAGTACTTC
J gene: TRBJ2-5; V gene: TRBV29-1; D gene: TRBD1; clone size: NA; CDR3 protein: CSVRDRVSWETQYF; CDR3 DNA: TGCAGCGTCCGGGACAGGGTTAGTTGGGAGACCCAGTACTTC
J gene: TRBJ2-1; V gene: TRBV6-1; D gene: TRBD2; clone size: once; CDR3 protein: CASSTGTRAYNEQFF; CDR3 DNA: TGTGCCAGCAGTACGGGGACTAGGGCTTACAATGAGCAGTTCTTC
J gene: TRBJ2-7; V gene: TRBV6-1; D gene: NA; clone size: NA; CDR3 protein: CASSRGTYEQYF; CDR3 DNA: TGTGCCAGCAGTCGCGGTACCTACGAGCAGTACTTC
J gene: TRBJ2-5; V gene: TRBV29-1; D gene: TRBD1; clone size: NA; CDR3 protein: CSVLDRGETQYF; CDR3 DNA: TGCAGCGTTCTGGACAGGGGGGAGACCCAGTACTTC